Each of the 11 T cell receptor beta chains below was sequenced from the same sample in a study of regulatory T cells in long-lasting Graves disease. Sequencing libraries for TCR beta were prepared with iRepertoire HTBI primers and Arm-PCR of CDR3 regions. TCRdb re-derived calls from the multiplex PCR reads in MiXCR, one entry per CDR3 protein. The sample has 700,000 or so distinct CDR3 sequences, 30% seen once. Time point specified: persistent/refractory GD, antithyroid drugs over 5 years with positive TRAb. PBMCs were the source of the RNA used for TCR sequencing. Sample: peripheral blood mononuclear cells (PBMCs), taken when the disease was refractory, from a patient treated with antithyroid drugs. These TCRs come from a female donor with Graves disease.

V usage is TRBV5-6 and J usage is TRBJ1-1, with D unresolved. The CDR3 is made up of 13 amino acids. The ends were cut back, 2 bases at V and 5 bases at J, with 10 bases in the middle. The V gene's germline CDR1 is SGHDT and CDR2 YYEEEE. The CDR3 DNA reads as TGTGCCAGCAGCTTATGGGATGGGACTGAAGCTTTCTTT. This translates into CASSLWDGTEAFF. Variable domain in full (rest from reference TRBV5-6 and TRBJ1-1): DAGVTQSPTHLIKTRGQQVTLRCSPKSGHDTVSWYQQALGQGPQFIFQYYEEEERQRGNFPDRFSGHQFPNYSSELNVNALLLGDSALYLCASSLWDGTEAFFGQGTRLTVV.

This clonotype was observed a few times. This chain joins TRBV28 and TRBJ1-1; 7 positions agree with TRBD1. The germline gives CDR1 MDHEN, CDR2 SYDVKM. CDR3 length equals 13 residues. The V and J ends lost 10 bases and 7 bases, in that order; junction bases with no gene match: 12. The CDR3 nucleotides are TGTGCCACGCGCCGGGACAGCCCCTATGAAGCTTTCTTT. It codes for CATRRDSPYEAFF.

The chain recombines TRBV3-1 with TRBJ2-7; 9 bases match TRBD2. This CDR3 region has 19 residues. CDR1 and CDR2 from the germline V gene are LGHDT and YNNKEL (reference sequence). Trimming at V came to 1 base and at J to 0 bases, leaving 13 bases not matched to a gene. The CDR3 protein is CASSQGLADRTRSSYEQYF. CDR3 in DNA: TGTGCCAGCAGCCAAGGACTAGCGGACAGAACCAGGAGCTCCTACGAGCAGTACTTC.

The genes are TRBV6-1 and TRBJ1-5; D is possibly TRBD1 (5 bases). From germline, CDR1 is MNHNS and CDR2 SASEGT. This CDR3 spans 13 amino acids. V was trimmed by 6 bases and J by 3 bases, leaving 9 bases between them. CDR3 in DNA: TGTGCCAGCAGGGGACGGATCAATCAGCCCCAGCATTTT. Translation: CASRGRINQPQHF.

V and J are TRBV5-1 and TRBJ2-7; 11 nucleotides agree with TRBD2. From germline, CDR1 is SGHRS and CDR2 YFSETQ. V was pared by 0 bases and J by 4 bases, with 6 bases of the junction left unmatched. This CDR3 comprises 16 residues. In DNA form, the CDR3 reads TGCGCCAGCAGCTTGGTTCCGACTAGCGGGGTTTACGAGCAGTACTTC. This gives the protein CASSLVPTSGVYEQYF.

This chain joins TRBV18 and TRBJ1-5, with D unclear. CDR1 and CDR2 from the germline V gene are KGHSH and LQKENI. The CDR3 length is 15 residues. With 1 base removed from V and 0 bases from J, the gap between germline ends came to 7 bases. The CDR3 sequence is CASSPQILSNQPQHF. The CDR3 DNA reads as TGTGCCAGCTCACCACAGATACTTAGCAATCAGCCCCAGCATTTT.

Only a few counts were recorded for this clonotype. The chain employs TRBV19 and TRBJ1-1; 8 bases are shared with TRBD1. After removal of 2 bases from V and 4 bases from J, the junction contained 9 bases not matched to a gene. This CDR3 spans 16 amino acids. Germline-derived CDR1 and CDR2 are LNHDA and SQIVND (reference sequence). The CDR3 protein is CASSIRHSQGATEAFF. CDR3 nucleotides: TGTGCCAGTAGTATACGGCACTCGCAGGGGGCCACTGAAGCTTTCTTT.

This chain uses TRBV6-5 with TRBJ1-2, with 12 positions matching TRBD1. V was clipped by 2 bases and J by 7 bases; unmatched bases: 5. Germline V lookup: CDR1 MNHEY, CDR2 SVGAGI. This CDR3 spans 15 amino acids. The CDR3 here is CASSYLPGQGAGYTF. The CDR3 nucleotides are TGTGCCAGCAGTTACCTACCGGGACAGGGGGCTGGCTACACCTTC.

The V and J genes are TRBV5-1 and TRBJ2-7, with TRBD2 matching 11 bases. The CDR3 is 16 amino acids. CDR1 and CDR2 (germline): SGHRS, YFSETQ. J lost 6 bases, V lost 4 bases, and 12 bases had no gene match. Written as DNA, the CDR3 is TGCGCCAGCAGCGGAACTAGCGGGAGAGCGTGGAGCGAGCAGTACTTC. Residues: CASSGTSGRAWSEQYF.

This clonotype was counted many times. The chain joins TRBV2 to TRBJ1-1; TRBD1 is a possible D gene (5 bases). The germline V gene encodes CDR1 SNHLY and CDR2 FYNNEI. Trimming pared 1 base from V and 4 bases from J, leaving 19 bases between. This CDR3 has 17 amino acids. This CDR3 is CASSEGGAATPFTEAFF. CDR3 in DNA: TGTGCCAGCAGTGAAGGAGGGGCAGCCACTCCGTTCACTGAAGCTTTCTTT.

J is TRBJ1-1 and V is TRBV3-1; no clear D gene. The CDR3 contains 11 residues. Trimming removed 4 bases from V and 8 bases from J, with 8 bases in between. Germline values: CDR1 LGHDT, CDR2 YNNKEL (reference sequence). The CDR3 DNA sequence: TGTGCCAGCAGCCGAAACTCAGAAGCTTTCTTT. It is translated as CASSRNSEAFF.